This TCR beta chain originates from a study of blood T cell repertoires in COVID-19. CDR3 size: 18 residues. In the source study's methods: Cell counts per sample came from amplifying reference gene primers. Libraries were prepared by immunoSEQ multiplex PCR; TCRdb keeps only in-frame clonotypes and omits some of them. That table supplies the V and J calls and clone size; D and trimming were determined from the DNA. The repertoire holds 270,000 or so clones, with around 90% as singletons. The TCR sequence derives from a woman in her fifties or sixties with COVID-19, enrolled during active disease. Source material: peripheral blood. V is TRBV21-1 and J is TRBJ2-5; whether TRBD2, the table's D call, matches the DNA was not checked. TRBV21-1 is flagged as a pseudogene. CDR3 residues: CASSKGGSTSGGQETQYF. As DNA, the CDR3 is TGTGCCAGCAGCAAAGGAGGTTCGACTAGCGGGGGACAAGAGACCCAGTACTTC.